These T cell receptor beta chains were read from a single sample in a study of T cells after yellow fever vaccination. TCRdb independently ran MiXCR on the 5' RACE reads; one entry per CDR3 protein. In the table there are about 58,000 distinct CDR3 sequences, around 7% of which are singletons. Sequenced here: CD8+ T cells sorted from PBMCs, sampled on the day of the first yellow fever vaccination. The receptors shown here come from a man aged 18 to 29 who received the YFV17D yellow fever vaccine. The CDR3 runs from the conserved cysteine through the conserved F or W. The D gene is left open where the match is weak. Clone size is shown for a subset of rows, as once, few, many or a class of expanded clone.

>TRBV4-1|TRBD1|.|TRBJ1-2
CASSQEGDRIGGYTF
TGCGCCAGCAGCCAAGAAGGGGACAGAATAGGCGGCTACACCTTC
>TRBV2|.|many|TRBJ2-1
CASTREITYNEQFF
TGTGCCAGCACTCGGGAGATAACCTACAATGAGCAGTTCTTC
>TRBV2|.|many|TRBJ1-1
CASRAGMNTEAFF
TGTGCCAGCAGGGCAGGCATGAACACTGAAGCTTTCTTT
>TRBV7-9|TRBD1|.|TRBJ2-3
CASSPVDRASTDTQYF
TGTGCCAGCAGCCCGGTGGACAGGGCGAGCACAGATACGCAGTATTTT
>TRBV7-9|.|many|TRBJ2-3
CASSLTQVLPVDTQYF
TGTGCCAGCAGCTTAACCCAAGTCCTGCCCGTGGATACGCAGTATTTT
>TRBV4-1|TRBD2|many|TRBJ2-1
CASSQVSGGLRLAVYNEQFF
TGCGCCAGCAGCCAAGTATCTGGGGGGCTGAGACTAGCGGTCTACAATGAGCAGTTCTTC
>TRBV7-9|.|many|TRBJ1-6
CASSFAGSYNSPLHF
TGTGCCAGCAGCTTCGCAGGCTCCTATAATTCACCCCTCCACTTT
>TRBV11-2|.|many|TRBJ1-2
CASSLAFGLNYGYTF
TGTGCCAGCAGCTTAGCATTCGGCCTTAACTATGGCTACACCTTC
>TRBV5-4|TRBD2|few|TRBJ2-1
CASSLLAALNEQFF
TGTGCCAGCAGCTTACTAGCGGCGCTCAATGAGCAGTTCTTC
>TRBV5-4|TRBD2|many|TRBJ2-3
CASSLGYELADTDTQYF
TGTGCCAGCAGCTTGGGGTATGAGCTAGCGGACACAGATACGCAGTATTTT
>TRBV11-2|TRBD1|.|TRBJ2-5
CASSSYRQGVGYQETQYF
TGTGCCAGCAGCTCGTACCGACAGGGAGTGGGGTACCAAGAGACCCAGTACTTC
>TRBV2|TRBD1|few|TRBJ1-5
CASYPKKTGNGNQPQHF
TGTGCCAGCTACCCTAAAAAGACAGGGAACGGCAATCAGCCCCAGCATTTT
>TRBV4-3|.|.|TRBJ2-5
CASSQKHEYQETQYF
TGCGCCAGCAGCCAAAAACATGAGTACCAAGAGACCCAGTACTTC